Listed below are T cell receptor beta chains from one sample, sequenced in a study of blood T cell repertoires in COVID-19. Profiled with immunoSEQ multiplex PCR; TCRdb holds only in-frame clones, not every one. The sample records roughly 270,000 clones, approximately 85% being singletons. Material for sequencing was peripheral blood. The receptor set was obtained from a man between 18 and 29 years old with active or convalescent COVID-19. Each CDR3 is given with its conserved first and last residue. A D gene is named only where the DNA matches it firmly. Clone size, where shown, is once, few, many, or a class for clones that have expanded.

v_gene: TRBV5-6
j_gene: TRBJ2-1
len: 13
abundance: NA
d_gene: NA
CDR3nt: TGTGCCAGCAGCTTGTATAGCGAGAATGAGCAGTTCTTC
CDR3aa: CASSLYSENEQFF

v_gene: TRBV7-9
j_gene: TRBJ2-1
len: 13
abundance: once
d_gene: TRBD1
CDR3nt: TGTGCCAGCTCCGAGACAGGGGGCAATGAGCAGTTCTTC
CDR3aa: CASSETGGNEQFF

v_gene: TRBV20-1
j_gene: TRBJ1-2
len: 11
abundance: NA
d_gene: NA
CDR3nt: TGCAGTGCGCTTACAGACTATGGCTACACCTTC
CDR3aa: CSALTDYGYTF

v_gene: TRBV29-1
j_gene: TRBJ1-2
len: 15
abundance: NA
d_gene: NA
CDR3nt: TGCAGCGTGGAGACAGGATTCGTCTCAGGCAGTGGCTACACCTTC
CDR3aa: CSVETGFVSGSGYTF

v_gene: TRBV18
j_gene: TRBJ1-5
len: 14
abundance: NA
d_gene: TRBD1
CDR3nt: TGTGCCAGCTCACCCGACAGGGGTCGGGAGCCCCAGCATTTT
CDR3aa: CASSPDRGREPQHF

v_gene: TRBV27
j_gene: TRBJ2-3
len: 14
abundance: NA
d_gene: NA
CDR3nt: TGTGCCAGCAGTTTTTCACAGGCTCCAGATACGCAGTATTTT
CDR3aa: CASSFSQAPDTQYF

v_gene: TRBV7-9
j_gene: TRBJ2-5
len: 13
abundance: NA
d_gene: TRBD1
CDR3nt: TGTGCCAGCAGCTGGACAGGGCAAGAGACCCAGTACTTC
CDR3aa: CASSWTGQETQYF

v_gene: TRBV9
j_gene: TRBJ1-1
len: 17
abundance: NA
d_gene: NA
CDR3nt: TGTGCCAGCAGCGTAGATAGCGGGGGCCGCCCTACCCAAAGAGCTTTCTTT
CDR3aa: CASSVDSGGRPTQRAFF

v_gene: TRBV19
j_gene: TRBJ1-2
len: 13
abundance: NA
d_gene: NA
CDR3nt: TGTGCCAGTTCCCGGGGGACTAACTATGGCTACACCTTC
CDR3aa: CASSRGTNYGYTF

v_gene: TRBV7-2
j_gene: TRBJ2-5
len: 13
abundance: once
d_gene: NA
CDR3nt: TGTGCCAGCAGCTTAGGGTCTACTGAGACCCAGTACTTC
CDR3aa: CASSLGSTETQYF

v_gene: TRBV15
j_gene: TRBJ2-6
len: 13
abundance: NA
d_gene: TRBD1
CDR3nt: TGTGCCACACGACAGGGAACTCCCGGGGTCCTGACTTTC
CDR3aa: CATRQGTPGVLTF

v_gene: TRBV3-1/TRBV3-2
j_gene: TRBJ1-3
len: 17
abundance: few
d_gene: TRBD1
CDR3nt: TGTGCCAGCAGCCGACTACAGGGGTTAAGCTCTGGAAACACCATATATTTT
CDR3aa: CASSRLQGLSSGNTIYF

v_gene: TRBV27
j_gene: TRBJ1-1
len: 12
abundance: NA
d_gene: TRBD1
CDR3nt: TGTGCCAGCAGTTGGACAGGAGGAGAAGCTTTCTTT
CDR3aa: CASSWTGGEAFF

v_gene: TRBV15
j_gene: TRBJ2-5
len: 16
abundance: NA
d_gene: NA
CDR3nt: TGTGCCACCAGCAGAGACTTTAGAGGTGGACAAGAGACCCAGTACTTC
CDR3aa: CATSRDFRGGQETQYF

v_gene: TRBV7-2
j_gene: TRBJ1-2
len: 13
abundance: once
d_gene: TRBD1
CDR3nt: TGTGCCAGCAGCTTAGACAGGGGCGATGGCTACACCTTC
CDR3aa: CASSLDRGDGYTF

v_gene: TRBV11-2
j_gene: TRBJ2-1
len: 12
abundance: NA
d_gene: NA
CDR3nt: TGTGCCAGCAGCCAAGGGGGCAATGAGCAGTTCTTC
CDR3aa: CASSQGGNEQFF

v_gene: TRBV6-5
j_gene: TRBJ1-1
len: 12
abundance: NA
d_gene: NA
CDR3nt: TGTGCCAGCAGAGTGTTCGGTCAAGAAGCTTTCTTT
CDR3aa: CASRVFGQEAFF

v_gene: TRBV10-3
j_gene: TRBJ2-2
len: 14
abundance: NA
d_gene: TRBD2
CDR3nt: TGTGCCATCAGGGGACTAGCAAAAACCGGGGAGCTGTTTTTT
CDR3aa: CAIRGLAKTGELFF

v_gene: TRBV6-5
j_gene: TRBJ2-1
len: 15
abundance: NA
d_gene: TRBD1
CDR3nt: TGTGCCAGCCACATGACAGGGGCATCGGACAATGAGCAGTTCTTC
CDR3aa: CASHMTGASDNEQFF

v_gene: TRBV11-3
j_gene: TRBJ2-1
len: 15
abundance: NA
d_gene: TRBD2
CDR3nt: TGTGCCAGCAGCTCGACTAGCAGCCTTCGGGGGGAGCAGTTCTTC
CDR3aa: CASSSTSSLRGEQFF

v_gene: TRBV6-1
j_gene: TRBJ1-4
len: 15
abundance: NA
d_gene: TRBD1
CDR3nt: TGTGCCAGCAGTGAACGGGACAGGGGGAATGAAAAACTGTTTTTT
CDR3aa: CASSERDRGNEKLFF

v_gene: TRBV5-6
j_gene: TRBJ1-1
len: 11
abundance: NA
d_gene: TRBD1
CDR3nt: TGTGCCAGCAGCACTTTGACAGGGACTTTCTTT
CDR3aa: CASSTLTGTFF

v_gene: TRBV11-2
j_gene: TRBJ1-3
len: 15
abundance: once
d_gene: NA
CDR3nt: TGTGCCAGCAGCCGGCGGGCTGGACAGGGAAACACCATATATTTT
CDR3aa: CASSRRAGQGNTIYF

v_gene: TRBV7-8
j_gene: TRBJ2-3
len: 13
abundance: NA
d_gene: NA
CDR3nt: TGTGCCAGCAGCATCTCTAGCGATCATACGCAGTATTTT
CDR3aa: CASSISSDHTQYF

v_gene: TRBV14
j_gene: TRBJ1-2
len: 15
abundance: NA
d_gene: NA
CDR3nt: TGTGCCAGCAGCCACACTGGACAGCCAAACTATGGCTACACCTTC
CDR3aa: CASSHTGQPNYGYTF

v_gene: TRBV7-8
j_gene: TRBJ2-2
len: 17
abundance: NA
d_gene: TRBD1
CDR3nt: TGTGCCAGCAGCCCGGGGACAGCGGTTTTAGCCGGCGGGGAGCTGTTTTTT
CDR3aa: CASSPGTAVLAGGELFF

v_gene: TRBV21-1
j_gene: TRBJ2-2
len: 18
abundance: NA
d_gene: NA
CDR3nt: TGTGCCAGCAGCAGAAGAGAGGACAGGGGGCAGAACACCGGGGAGCTGTTTTTT
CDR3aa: CASSRREDRGQNTGELFF

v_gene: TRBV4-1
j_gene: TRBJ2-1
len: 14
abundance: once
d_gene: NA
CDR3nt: TGCGCCAGCAGCCGCGGGGACCAGTTGGATGAGCAGTTCTTC
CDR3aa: CASSRGDQLDEQFF

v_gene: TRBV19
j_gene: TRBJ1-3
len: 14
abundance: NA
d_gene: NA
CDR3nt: TGTGCCAGTAGTGGAGAACCGGGAGGAAACACCATATATTTT
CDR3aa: CASSGEPGGNTIYF

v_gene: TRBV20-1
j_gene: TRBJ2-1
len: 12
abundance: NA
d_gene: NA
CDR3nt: TGCAGTGCAAGTTATCTAGCGAATGAGCAGTTCTTC
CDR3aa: CSASYLANEQFF

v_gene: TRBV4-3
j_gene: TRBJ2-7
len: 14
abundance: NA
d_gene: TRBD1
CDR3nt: TGCGCCAGCAGCCCAACGACAGGGTCCTACGAGCAGTACTTC
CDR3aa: CASSPTTGSYEQYF

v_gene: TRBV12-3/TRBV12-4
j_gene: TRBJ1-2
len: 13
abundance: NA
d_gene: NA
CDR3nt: TGTGCCAGCAGTTTTACAGGGCTGGATGGCTACACCTTC
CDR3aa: CASSFTGLDGYTF

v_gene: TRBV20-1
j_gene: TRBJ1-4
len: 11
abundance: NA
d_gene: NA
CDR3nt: TGCAGTGCTAGACGGGGTGAAAAACTGTTTTTT
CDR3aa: CSARRGEKLFF

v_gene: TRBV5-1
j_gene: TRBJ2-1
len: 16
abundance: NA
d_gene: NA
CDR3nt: TGCGCCAGCAGCTTGGTCCGCCTAGCGCAAGCCCATGAGCAGTTCTTC
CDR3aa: CASSLVRLAQAHEQFF

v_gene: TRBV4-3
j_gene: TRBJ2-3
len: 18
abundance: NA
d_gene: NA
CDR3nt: TGCGCCAGCAGCCAAGATAGTAGTCTGTCAGGGAGGACAGATACGCAGTATTTT
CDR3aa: CASSQDSSLSGRTDTQYF

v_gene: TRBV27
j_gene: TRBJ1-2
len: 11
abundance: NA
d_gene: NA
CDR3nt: TGTGCCACCTCGGGAGGGAGCGGCTACACCTTC
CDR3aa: CATSGGSGYTF

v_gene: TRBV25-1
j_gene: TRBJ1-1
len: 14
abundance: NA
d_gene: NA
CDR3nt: TGTGCCAGCAGTGACACGGGTATGAACACTGAAGCTTTCTTT
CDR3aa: CASSDTGMNTEAFF

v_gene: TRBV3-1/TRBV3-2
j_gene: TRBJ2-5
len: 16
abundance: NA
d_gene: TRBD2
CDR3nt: TGTGCCAGCAGCCCCTACTTGGGACTAGCAGGAGAGACCCAGTACTTC
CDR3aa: CASSPYLGLAGETQYF

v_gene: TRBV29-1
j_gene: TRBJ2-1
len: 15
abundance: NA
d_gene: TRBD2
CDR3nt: TGCAGCGTTACCGGGACTAGCGGGGGGAGGAATGAGCAGTTCTTC
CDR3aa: CSVTGTSGGRNEQFF

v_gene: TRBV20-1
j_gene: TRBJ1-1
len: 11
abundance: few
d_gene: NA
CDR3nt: TGCAGTGCTAGGGGAGGCACTGAAGCTTTCTTT
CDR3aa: CSARGGTEAFF

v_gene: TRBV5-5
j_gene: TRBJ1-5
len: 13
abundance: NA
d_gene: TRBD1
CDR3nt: TGTGCCAGCAGCTTGGGAATAGGGGGCCCCCAGCATTTT
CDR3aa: CASSLGIGGPQHF

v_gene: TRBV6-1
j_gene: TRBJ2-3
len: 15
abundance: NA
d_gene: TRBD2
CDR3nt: TGTGCCAGCAGTTGGACTAGCGGGGGCTCAAATACGCAGTATTTT
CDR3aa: CASSWTSGGSNTQYF

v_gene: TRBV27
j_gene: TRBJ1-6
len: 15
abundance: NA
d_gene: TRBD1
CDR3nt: TGTGCCAGCAGGTCCTCCGGGACAGGGGATTCACCCCTCCACTTT
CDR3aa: CASRSSGTGDSPLHF

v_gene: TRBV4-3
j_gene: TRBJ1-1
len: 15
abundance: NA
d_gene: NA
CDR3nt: TGCGCCAGCAGCCTAAGAGGGGGGGCGAACACTGAAGCTTTCTTT
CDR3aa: CASSLRGGANTEAFF

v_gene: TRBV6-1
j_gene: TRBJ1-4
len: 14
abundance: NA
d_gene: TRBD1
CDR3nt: TGTGCCAGCAGTGAAGGGACAGGTTTTGAAAAACTGTTTTTT
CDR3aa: CASSEGTGFEKLFF

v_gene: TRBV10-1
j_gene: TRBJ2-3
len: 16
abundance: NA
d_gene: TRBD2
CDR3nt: TGCGCCAGAGAGCCTGGACTAGCGGGGTCCACAGATACGCAGTATTTT
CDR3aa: CAREPGLAGSTDTQYF

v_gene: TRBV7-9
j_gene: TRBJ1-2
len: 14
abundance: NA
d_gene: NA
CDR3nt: TGTGCCAGCAGCTTAGCGACAGGCAACTATGGCTACACCTTC
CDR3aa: CASSLATGNYGYTF

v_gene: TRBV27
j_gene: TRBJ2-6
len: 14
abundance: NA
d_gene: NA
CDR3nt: TGTGCCAGCAGTCGAGACTCTGGGGCCAACGTCCTGACTTTC
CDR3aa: CASSRDSGANVLTF

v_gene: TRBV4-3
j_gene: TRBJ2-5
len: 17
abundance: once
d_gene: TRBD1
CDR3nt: TGCGCCAGCAGCCAAGATCTCGGGACAGGAGATCAAGAGACCCAGTACTTC
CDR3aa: CASSQDLGTGDQETQYF

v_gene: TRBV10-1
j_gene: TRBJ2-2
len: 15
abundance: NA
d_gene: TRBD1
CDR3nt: TGCGCCAGCAGTTCGGGACAGGCGAACACCGGGGAGCTGTTTTTT
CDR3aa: CASSSGQANTGELFF

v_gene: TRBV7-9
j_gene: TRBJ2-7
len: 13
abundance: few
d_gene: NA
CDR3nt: TGTGCCAGCAGAGACCACGGCTTCGGGGAGCAGTACTTC
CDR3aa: CASRDHGFGEQYF

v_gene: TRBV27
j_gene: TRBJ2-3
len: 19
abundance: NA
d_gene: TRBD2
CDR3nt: TGTGCCAGCAGTCCACGCGGGACTAGCGGGGGGGTTAGCACAGATACGCAGTATTTT
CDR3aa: CASSPRGTSGGVSTDTQYF

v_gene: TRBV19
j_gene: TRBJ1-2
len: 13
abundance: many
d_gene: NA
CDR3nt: TGTGCCAGTAGTATAGTGACAGACTATGGCTACACCTTC
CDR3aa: CASSIVTDYGYTF